These T cell receptor beta chains were read from a single sample in a study of blood T cells in healthy people across ages. TCRdb ran MiXCR on the 5' RACE reads and lists one entry per CDR3 protein. The sample contains approximately 1.5 million distinct CDR3 sequences, roughly 30% of which appear only once. Sequencing used blood. Receptors were obtained from a woman aged 25 to 39 in good health. CDR3s include the opening cysteine and the closing phenylalanine or tryptophan. Part of the rows lack a size; the others show once, few, many or a class for expanded clones.

j_call | clone_size | v_call | cdr3_aa
TRBJ2-1 | - | TRBV28 | CASSSASASSYNEQFF
TRBJ1-2 | - | TRBV19 | CASSFQGATGYTF
TRBJ1-4 | - | TRBV12-3/TRBV12-4 | CASSLVGANEKLFF
TRBJ2-7 | few | TRBV20-1 | CSARARDTYSYEQYF
TRBJ2-7 | few | TRBV29-1 | CSALGGAAYEQYF
TRBJ2-3 | - | TRBV9 | CASSVVASGVRDTQYF
TRBJ1-6 | - | TRBV20-1 | CSARGGTGTNSPLHF
TRBJ2-3 | - | TRBV7-9 | CASSLWQGRGTDTQYF
TRBJ2-1 | - | TRBV12-3/TRBV12-4 | CASSSGGARYNEQFF
TRBJ2-3 | - | TRBV7-9 | CASSFNPTDAQYF
TRBJ1-5 | once | TRBV19 | CASSNPTGFSNQPQHF
TRBJ2-2 | few | TRBV5-6 | CASSLAWATNTGELFF
TRBJ2-3 | - | TRBV6-1 | CASSRPGPSGSIADTQYF
TRBJ2-7 | few | TRBV20-1 | CSARRLAGTNSYEQYF
TRBJ2-3 | many | TRBV3-1 | CASSTRTSGGASTDTQYF
TRBJ1-5 | - | TRBV12-3/TRBV12-4 | CASSLAAGLSNQPQHF
- | - | TRBV3-1 | CASSQVLMYEQYF
TRBJ2-5 | few | TRBV7-9 | CASSLTSGRPSGTQYF